Presented here are 17 T cell receptor beta chains from one specimen sequenced in a study of blood T cell repertoires in COVID-19. Assay used: immunoSEQ multiplex PCR; TCRdb lists only in-frame clones, some missing. This table holds approximately 170,000 clones, over 75% found once. The sequencing sample was made of PBMCs or T cells enriched from blood (not recorded which). The origin of the receptors is a man aged 40-50 years who had recovered from COVID-19.

The chain carries TRBV4-1 and TRBJ2-1, with 9 bases fitting TRBD1. The CDR3 totals 16 residues. Germline V CDR1 and CDR2: MGHRA, YSYEKL. V was pared by 1 base and J by 6 bases, with 7 bases of the junction left unmatched. CDR3 loop: CASSQATGTGFNEQFF. Here the CDR3 DNA reads TGCGCCAGCAGCCAAGCAACCGGGACAGGGTTCAATGAGCAGTTCTTC.

The chain combines TRBV4-1 with TRBJ1-1, with 11 nucleotides matching TRBD1. This CDR3 region has 17 residues. Germline values: CDR1 MGHRA, CDR2 YSYEKL. The J segment lost 6 bases and the V segment lost 4 bases, leaving 13 bases of the junction unmatched. CDR3 nucleotides: TGCGCCAGCAGCCTTATCCCGGGACAGGGGGATCTGGCTGAAGCTTTCTTT. Translation gives CASSLIPGQGDLAEAFF.

The chain links TRBV6-5 to TRBJ1-1, with 8 bases identical to TRBD1. CDR1 and CDR2 (germline): MNHEY, SVGAGI. This CDR3 spans 14 amino acids. With V trimmed by 6 bases and J by 10 bases, 13 bases remained unmatched. The CDR3 DNA reads TGTGCCAGCAGGCCGGACAGGGCGTGGGGCCGAGCTTTCTTT. This gives the protein CASRPDRAWGRAFF.

The rearrangement joins TRBV6-5 to TRBJ1-1; possibly TRBD1 for D (6 bases). CDR3 length: 12 residues. The germline V and J ends were trimmed by 4 bases and 7 bases, with 10 bases remaining between them. Germline V gives CDR1 MNHEY, CDR2 SVGAGI. The DNA of the CDR3 is TGTGCCAGCAGTTCTCTGGACAGTGAAGCTTTCTTT. Its protein product is CASSSLDSEAFF.

This rearrangement joins TRBV19 to TRBJ2-1; the match to TRBD1 covers 11 bases. The CDR3 covers 19 residues. Germline assignment: CDR1 LNHDA and CDR2 SQIVND (reference sequence). The V gene end was trimmed by 5 bases and the J gene end by 1 base; junction bases not matched to a gene: 13. The DNA for the CDR3 is TGTGCCAGTAGTCCCCGTGGACAGGGGGCAATAGGGTCCTACAATGAGCAGTTCTTC. It translates to CASSPRGQGAIGSYNEQFF.

The rearrangement links TRBV5-6 to TRBJ2-3; 11 bases align to TRBD2. The CDR3 length is 16 residues. Germline V gene lookup returns CDR1 SGHDT and CDR2 YYEEEE. The V segment lost 4 bases and the J segment 0 bases; nucleotides outside the gene matches: 4. The CDR3 nucleotides read TGTGCCAGCAGCCTCTGGACTAGCGGGAGCACAGATACGCAGTATTTT. Protein product: CASSLWTSGSTDTQYF.

This CDR3 is CASSQGEGYGQGNIQYF. The CDR3 nucleotides are TGTGCCAGCAGCCAAGGGGAAGGGTATGGACAGGGAAACATTCAGTACTTC. The chain uses TRBV4-2 and TRBJ2-4; 8 bases line up with TRBD1. In germline, CDR1 is LGHNA, CDR2 YNFKEQ. Trimming took 1 base from V and 6 from J; bases not matched to a gene: 11. This CDR3 comprises 17 residues.

The chain has TRBV30 and TRBJ1-2, with TRBD1 identical over 12 bases. The junction had 8 bases not matched to a gene; V was cut back by 5 bases and J by 1 base. Looked up from germline, CDR1 is GTSNPN and CDR2 is SVGIG (reference sequence). This CDR3 region has 16 residues. CDR3 loop: CAWYRDRGPNNYGYTF. The CDR3 DNA sequence: TGTGCCTGGTACCGGGACAGGGGGCCCAATAACTATGGCTACACCTTC.

The V call is TRBV7-2, the J call TRBJ1-4, with D uncertain. Deletions cut 4 bases from V and 5 bases from J, with 8 bases between. This CDR3 has 13 amino acids. Germline values: CDR1 SGHTA, CDR2 FQGNSA. CDR3 in DNA: TGTGCCAGCAGCTCCGGGTCGAATGAAAAACTGTTTTTT. Translating gives CASSSGSNEKLFF.

The V and J genes are TRBV4-1 and TRBJ1-2; no firm D call. The CDR3 runs to 15 residues. Trimming shortened V by 1 base and J by 0 bases, and 9 bases separated the two germline ends. The V gene's germline CDR1 is MGHRA and CDR2 YSYEKL. The CDR3 loop is CASSQGQVPNYGYTF. The CDR3 DNA reads TGCGCCAGCAGCCAAGGGCAGGTCCCTAACTATGGCTACACCTTC.

The chain combines TRBV6-2 or TRBV6-3 with TRBJ2-7; the D is unclear. The CDR3 has 13 amino acids. Trimming pared 2 bases from V and 2 bases from J, leaving 7 bases between. In germline, CDR1 is MNHEY, CDR2 SVGEGT. The CDR3, as DNA: TGTGCCAGCAGTTACCCGCTAGCCTACGAGCAGTACGTC. Its protein is CASSYPLAYEQYV.

The chain links TRBV2 to TRBJ2-7; 7 bases fit TRBD1. V was clipped by 5 bases and J by 7 bases; unmatched bases: 5. This CDR3 has 12 residues. Germline CDR1 and CDR2: SNHLY and FYNNEI. As DNA, the CDR3 is TGTGCCAGCAGTAGGGACAGCTTGGAGCAGTACTTC. Translated: CASSRDSLEQYF.

The CDR3 DNA reads as TGCGCCAGCAGCTTATACATCGGAGAAGAAAAACTGTTTTTT. Its protein product is CASSLYIGEEKLFF. The chain joins TRBV5-1 to TRBJ1-4; D remains ambiguous. The CDR3 consists of 14 residues. V gave up 2 bases and J gave up 8 bases, with 13 bases separating them. The germline V gene has CDR1 SGHRS and CDR2 YFSETQ.

The chain joins TRBV6-5 to TRBJ1-1, with 9 positions matching TRBD1. In germline, CDR1 is MNHEY, CDR2 SVGAGI. This CDR3 has 16 amino acids. V lost 2 bases to trimming and J lost 6 bases; unmatched junction nucleotides: 10. The CDR3 is CASSYRGTGSLSEAFF. The CDR3 DNA reads TGTGCCAGCAGTTACCGGGGGACAGGGAGTCTCTCTGAAGCTTTCTTT.

This clone was found once. The chain is built from TRBV7-8 and TRBJ2-1, with TRBD2 matching over 8 bases. V was clipped by 5 bases and J by 12 bases; unmatched bases: 6. CDR1 is SGHVS and CDR2 is FQNEAQ in the germline V gene. The CDR3 is 12 amino acids. The CDR3 loop is CASSPSGGRQFF. DNA for the CDR3: TGTGCCAGCAGCCCGTCGGGGGGGAGGCAGTTCTTC.

This chain uses TRBV9 with TRBJ1-4, with D perhaps TRBD1 (5 bases). The germline V gene encodes CDR1 SGDLS and CDR2 YYNGEE. Trimming cost V 4 bases and J 0 bases, with 7 bases left between them. The CDR3 covers 14 residues. CDR3 in DNA: TGTGCCAGCAGCACGACAGCAACTAATGAAAAACTGTTTTTT. Translated: CASSTTATNEKLFF.

The chain recombines TRBV19 with TRBJ1-2; 7 nucleotides match TRBD1. This CDR3 contains 13 residues. CDR1 and CDR2 from the germline V gene are LNHDA and SQIVND (reference sequence). Trimming cost V 8 bases and J 5 bases; bases outside gene matches: 8. In DNA form, the CDR3 reads TGTGCCAGTTCCCCCGGGACAGCTTATGGCTACACCTTC. Translation: CASSPGTAYGYTF. Full variable domain (rest looked up from reference TRBV19 and TRBJ1-2): DGGITQSPKYLFRKEGQNVTLSCEQNLNHDAMYWYRQDPGQGLRLIYYSQIVNDFQKGDIAEGYSVSREKKESFPLTVTSAQKNPTAFYLCASSPGTAYGYTFGSGTRLTVV.